Below, 9 T cell receptor beta chains from the same sample are listed, as sequenced in a study of blood T cell repertoires in COVID-19. Only in-frame clones appear in the TCRdb table, and some are missing; sequencing was by immunoSEQ multiplex PCR. The sample carries around 250,000 clones, roughly nine tenths recorded once. The sequencing sample was made of peripheral blood. The receptor set was obtained from an older woman who had recovered from COVID-19.

This clone was seen just once. This chain joins TRBV2 and TRBJ1-5; maybe TRBD1 (6 bases). The CDR3 covers 16 residues. The germline CDR1 and CDR2 sequences are SNHLY and FYNNEI. V dropped 7 bases and J dropped 3 bases, with 19 bases sitting between them. The CDR3 coding sequence is TGTGCCAGCACCGCGGGGGGGCGGGCTACCAATCAGCCCCAGCATTTT. Its protein product is CASTAGGRATNQPQHF.

This chain joins TRBV9 and TRBJ2-5; possible D gene TRBD2, 6 bases. The CDR3 is 14 amino acids. V dropped 0 bases and J dropped 3 bases, with 9 bases sitting between them. Looked up from germline, CDR1 is SGDLS and CDR2 is YYNGEE. The CDR3 DNA is TGTGCCAGCAGCGTAGTCGGAGGGGAAGAGACCCAGTACTTC. Protein: CASSVVGGEETQYF.

This clone was observed a few times. The J gene is TRBJ2-3, the V gene TRBV2; 7 bases fit TRBD2. The trim removed 7 bases at V and 1 base at J, leaving 8 bases unmatched. CDR3 length equals 15 residues. Germline V gives CDR1 SNHLY, CDR2 FYNNEI. The CDR3 DNA is TGTGCCAGCACTCTGAGGGCGGGGGGCACAGATACGCAGTATTTT. Its protein is CASTLRAGGTDTQYF.

V is TRBV18 and J is TRBJ2-7; D possibly corresponds to TRBD1 (6 bases). The CDR3 is made up of 13 amino acids. V dropped 2 bases and J dropped 5 bases, with 10 bases sitting between them. The germline CDR1 and CDR2 sequences are KGHSH and LQKENI. CDR3 sequence reads: CASSPKQGDEQYF. The CDR3 DNA follows: TGTGCCAGCTCACCAAAACAGGGAGACGAGCAGTACTTC.

This chain joins TRBV14 and TRBJ2-5; TRBD2 matches at 7 bases. Germline CDR1 reads SGHDN; CDR2 reads FVKESK. The CDR3 runs 16 residues. V lost 2 bases and J lost 1; bases outside the gene matches: 7. The CDR3 region has the DNA TGTGCCAGCAGCCAATTCGGGCGGGGGACCCAAGAGACCCAGTACTTC. Protein product: CASSQFGRGTQETQYF.

The V and J genes are TRBV14 and TRBJ1-2; D is undetermined. Germline CDR1 and CDR2: SGHDN and FVKESK. The CDR3 extends over 14 amino acids. V shed 4 bases and J shed 4 bases, with 13 bases lying between them. CDR3 nucleotides: TGTGCCAGCAGCCGCGTGGGCGCTGCCTATGGCTACACCTTC. This codes for CASSRVGAAYGYTF.

The J gene is TRBJ2-2, the V gene TRBV3-1 (or the pseudogene TRBV3-2), with D maybe TRBD1 (7 bases). There are 14 residues in the CDR3. Trimming took off 4 bases at V and 10 bases at J, with 16 bases between the two ends. The germline V gene has CDR1 LGHDT and CDR2 YNNKEL (reference sequence). The CDR3 DNA reads TGTGCCAGCAGCCCGGGGGACAGTCGGGAGGAGCTGTTTTTT. Its translation is CASSPGDSREELFF.

The V call is TRBV14, the J call TRBJ2-1, with 10 bases lining up with TRBD2. Germline V lookup: CDR1 SGHDN, CDR2 FVKESK. The CDR3 is made up of 14 amino acids. V lost 4 bases and J lost 6; bases outside the gene matches: 3. The DNA of the CDR3 is TGTGCCAGCAGCCGACTAGCGGGCCCCAATGAGCAGTTCTTC. This encodes CASSRLAGPNEQFF.

The rearrangement joins TRBV9 to TRBJ2-2, with a tentative D call TRBD2 (7 bases). Germline V gene sequence: CDR1 SGDLS, CDR2 YYNGEE. The CDR3 is 17 amino acids. Trimming stripped 0 bases from V and 3 bases from J, with 15 bases between. CDR3 protein: CASSVDLGGLHTGELFF. As DNA, the CDR3 is TGTGCCAGCAGCGTAGATCTGGGGGGGCTACACACCGGGGAGCTGTTTTTT.